The clone carrying this T cell receptor (beta chain) showed up just a few times. The sample originates from a study of patients and donors after allogeneic stem cell transplantation. TCRdb reprocessed the RT-PCR reads with MiXCR, giving one entry per CDR3 protein. The profile covers about 200,000 distinct CDR3 sequences, with 35% to 50% appearing a single time and about 33% taken by the ten largest. V lost 6 bases, J lost 0 bases, and 9 bases lay in between. The length of the CDR3 is 14 residues. This rearrangement joins TRBV12-3 or TRBV12-4 to TRBJ1-3, with D uncertain. The sequenced sample consisted of blood, either unsorted or a sorted T cell fraction (not recorded which). This receptor was identified in a human donor who was either an allogeneic HSCT recipient or a stem cell or donor lymphocyte infusion donor (not recorded which). It is not recorded whose cells these are; they may come from a transplant donor. CDR3 residues: CASSLSSSGNTIYF. In nucleotides, the CDR3 is TGTGCCAGCAGCCTTTCTAGCTCTGGAAACACCATATATTTT.